This T cell receptor beta chain was sequenced during a study of blood T cell repertoires in COVID-19. At the level of the study: T cells, B-cell-depleted T cells, or PBMCs supplied cDNA or gDNA.

TCRdb's table, derived via immunoSEQ multiplex PCR, lists solely in-frame clones and lacks some. The sample lists a few hundred thousand clones, more than 75% occurring once. Participants' reported clinical history set cohort assignment. What was sequenced was PBMCs or T cells enriched from blood (not recorded which). The TCR sequence derives from a woman in her forties or fifties who had been exposed to COVID-19.

CDR3 DNA sequence: TGCGCCAGCAGTGAGTCGTTAGGGCCAGGGATTCAGTACTTC. Its translation: CASSESLGPGIQYF. V and J are TRBV10-1 and TRBJ2-4, with D tentatively TRBD1 (5 bases). The CDR3 length is 14 residues. CDR1 and CDR2 (germline): WNHNN, SYGVQD (reference sequence). V was shortened by 0 bases and J by 10 bases, with 13 bases between the two germline ends.